A selection of T cell receptor beta chains follows, all from one sample in a study of T cells in Graves' hyperthyroidism and ophthalmopathy. TCRdb passed the multiplex PCR reads through MiXCR, listing each CDR3 protein once. Here the sample spans some 350,000 distinct CDR3 sequences, 25% being singletons. Material: blood. These receptors were obtained from a man in his forties or fifties with Graves' hyperthyroidism. CDR3s leave out the opening cysteine and the closing phenylalanine or tryptophan. Fields, in order: V gene, CDR3 length, D gene, clone size, J gene, CDR3 protein. D genes are given only for firm matches. Some rows mark clone size as missing; the rest say once, few, many or name a class of expanded clone.

>TRBV12-3/TRBV12-4|13|-|-|TRBJ2-3
ASSLIRDRTDTQY
>TRBV28|12|TRBD1|few|TRBJ2-7
ASRGTGSSYEQY
>TRBV7-9|11|-|-|TRBJ1-5
ASSLGPQQPQH
>TRBV18|14|TRBD1|few|TRBJ2-1
ASSPTGQGGYNEQF
>TRBV10-3|11|TRBD1|-|TRBJ1-2
AIRSTGEDGYT
>TRBV9|12|-|-|TRBJ2-2
ASSTNRNTGELF
>TRBV5-1|12|-|-|TRBJ2-7
ASSFRETSYEQY
>TRBV7-9|13|-|few|TRBJ2-1
ASSLQGGVYNEQF
>TRBV5-5|13|-|-|TRBJ2-5
ASSLRPPPGETQY
>TRBV20-1|11|-|few|TRBJ2-2
SALQPNGGELF